This T cell receptor beta chain was captured by sequencing in a study of tumor-infiltrating lymphocytes in primary liver carcinoma (dated by TCRdb to about 2017). In the study overall: Of the five patients (three men and two women, aged 30 to 69 years), four had hepatocellular carcinoma and one had combined HCC and intrahepatic cholangiocarcinoma. The tumors of the five patients were staged as T1-T3 N0M0, with maximum diameters ranging from roughly 4.2 to 10 cm. Each sample produced roughly 3.5 to 7.5 million productive TCRbeta reads, and read depth showed no significant difference between tissue types. For each liver tumor, the study sampled five regions along with adjacent normal tissue and blood, and applied TCRbeta repertoire sequencing, expression microarrays and whole-exome sequencing. TCRbeta repertoire sequencing covered 35 or so specimens from 5 patients: approximately 25 tumor regions, 5 adjacent noncancerous liver tissues and 5 peripheral blood samples. Reproducibility between technical replicate repertoires was high, with correlation coefficients above 0.98 and mean shared-clone rates roughly 0.87.

Without any cell sorting, total RNA and DNA were extracted together from about 20-30 mg of bulk tissue using the AllPrep DNA/RNA mini kit. Surgical resection was performed in China between 2015 and March 2016 on about 5 patients with histopathologically diagnosed primary liver carcinoma. At the time of sampling, the patients had chronic HBV infection and had not received any treatment. Fresh tumor and adjacent tissue pieces were bisected; one half was stored in RNAlater at -80°C, the other sent for histology. Starting from 450 to 500 ng total RNA, TCRbeta-specific cDNA was produced by reverse transcription with a constant-region primer and ProtoScript II reverse transcriptase. Construction of the TCRbeta libraries relied on three nested rounds of multiplex PCR, following a slightly modified ARM-PCR procedure. Each of the first two PCR rounds ran for around 11 cycles and used multiplex TRBV1-TRBV30 forward primers together with a Cbeta reverse primer. Sample barcodes and Illumina adapters were added in a final 25-cycle PCR with Deep VentR polymerase. Amplicons of 200-500 bp were gel-purified with a QIAquick gel extraction kit before sequencing. An Illumina HiSeq 2500 was used to sequence the TCRbeta amplicons with 250-bp paired-end reads. On the study's bioinformatics: Quality trimming of reads was performed with Trimmomatic v0.33, and paired reads were merged with FLASH v1.2.11 so that full CDR3 sequences could be recovered. V, D and J germline segments were assigned to the rearranged TCRbeta sequences by MiGEC v1.2.1b. Clonotype statistics, along with Shannon-Wiener diversity indices, were calculated using VDJtools v1.0.0. Except for diversity analysis, only each sample's 250 most abundant clonotypes were used in subsequent analyses to reduce sampling bias. TCRdb took the public reads, trimmed them with fastp at Q25, ran MiXCR for clone calling and kept in-frame beta chains. Identical CDR3 protein sequences are pooled into one entry, listed with their most common genes and DNA. The V and J calls and clone size are TCRdb's, not the authors'. Across this sample there are tens of thousands of distinct CDR3 sequences, with around 66% seen only once. In total, the top ten clones hold less than 30% of the sample.

What the research found in general, with its limitations: Only 4 or 5 patients were included in the study, and the authors note that the findings should be validated in a larger study. The top 250 clones made up a significantly larger repertoire fraction in tumors than in blood (p = 0.039). Because only the TCR beta chain was sequenced and unpaired alpha chains were not captured, true repertoire diversity is likely underestimated. Since the samples were bulk and unsorted, there was no way to compare CD4+ and CD8+ T cell repertoires. Consistent with antigen-driven expansion, pairs of tumor regions showed higher repertoire overlap (mean roughly 35%) than either tumor-adjacent pairs (roughly 17%) or tumor-blood pairs (about 15%).

Trimming leaves V shorter by 7 bases and J shorter by 3 bases, with the junction holding 8 bases beyond the gene matches. The CDR3 starts with the cysteine, ends with the phenylalanine, and has 15 residues. Here the CDR3 DNA is all that survives: 45 bases in frame from base 1. CDR1 and CDR2 were assigned from the germline V gene as SGHAT and FQNNGV. Concerning this clonotype: This clone's antigen is unknown. No base quality values were provided; no much bigger clone lies one nucleotide off.

The sequence was obtained from a man in his forties with primary liver carcinoma and hepatitis B virus infection. Here the chain combines TRBV11-2 and TRBJ1-1, with TRBD1 matching 10 junction bases. Sequencing was done on a sample of tumor-adjacent normal liver tissue. The CDR3 sequence is CASNWDRGLYTEAFF. The DNA reads TGTGCCAGCAACTGGGACAGGGGTTTGTACACTGAAGCTTTCTTT.